This TCR beta chain was captured by sequencing in a study of Ad26.COV2.S vaccination and SARS-CoV-2 variants. For the study at large: Each vaccinee took Ad26.COV2.S intramuscularly, once or twice 56 days apart. Study conclusions and caveats: People who got the vaccine or the placebo had similar non-spike TCR breadth. Post-vaccination breadth of spike-specific CD8+ and CD4+ T cell responses was reportedly substantial. Vaccinated individuals (as opposed to placebo recipients) had higher spike-specific TCR breadth.

Using immunoSEQ multiplex PCR, the repertoire was profiled, and TCRdb retains in-frame clones only, with some absent. This repertoire shows 300,000 to 350,000 clones, under 90% found once; its top ten account for roughly 6%. As concerns this clone: What it recognizes is unknown.

Treatment denoted: roughly 20 received Ad26.COV2.S at low or high dose, single or two shots; about 5 received placebo; per-sample allocation not given. Samples were taken on day 63 after the first vaccine or placebo injection. Per germline, CDR1 MNHEY and CDR2 SMNVEV (reference sequence). The V gene lost 1 base and the J gene lost 3 bases, with 10 bases spanning the gap. The CDR3 has 15 amino acids. The TCR sequence derives from a person between 18 and 65 years old who received the Ad26.COV2.S COVID-19 vaccine or a placebo. The chain links TRBV27 to TRBJ1-5, with D perhaps matching TRBD1 (6 bases). The source material was peripheral blood, sampled in a trial of Ad26.COV2.S vaccine versus placebo. CDR3 DNA: TGTGCCAGCAGTTTATGGGGGGCTGTCAATCAGCCCCAGCATTTT. This gives the protein CASSLWGAVNQPQHF.